A single sample gave rise to the 24 T cell receptor beta chains below, sequenced in a study of T cells of healthy individuals (dated by TCRdb to the late 2010s). The library came from 5' RACE. TCRdb lists the instrument as Illumina MiSeq. The public reads were quality trimmed at Q25 with fastp and then assembled into clones with MiXCR by TCRdb, keeping productive beta chains. Each CDR3 protein appears once, grouped with its most common genes and DNA. For this sample the table gives tens of thousands of distinct CDR3 sequences, of which approximately 5% were detected only once. Less than 9.5% of the sample is taken by the ten largest. The origin of the receptors is a human donor in good health.

This clonotype was detected many times. The V gene is TRBV7-2, the J gene TRBJ2-7; 10 positions agree with TRBD2. V lost 1 base to trimming and J lost 0 bases; unmatched junction nucleotides: 9. There are 18 residues in the CDR3. The germline V gene encodes CDR1 SGHTA and CDR2 FQGNSA. CDR3 sequence: CASSLGSSGRTTSYEQYF. DNA of the CDR3: TGTGCCAGCAGCTTAGGTTCTAGCGGGAGAACCACCTCCTACGAGCAGTACTTC.

Ten or more counts support this clonotype. This rearrangement joins TRBV12-3 or TRBV12-4 to TRBJ1-1; D is uncertain. V was shortened by 5 bases and J by 0 bases, with 10 bases between the two germline ends. The CDR3 sequence is 14 residues long. The CDR3 region has the DNA TGTGCCAGCAGTCCCCTGGGGTTGAACACTGAAGCTTTCTTT. Its translation: CASSPLGLNTEAFF.

This clonotype was counted ten times or more. The chain combines TRBV11-2 with TRBJ2-3; the match to TRBD1 covers 7 bases. Per germline, CDR1 SGHAT and CDR2 FQNNGV. With 4 bases clipped from V and 7 bases from J, the junction kept 2 bases outside the gene matches. The CDR3 contains 12 residues. CDR3 bases: TGTGCCAGCAGCTCGGGACAGAATACGCAGTATTTT. It translates to CASSSGQNTQYF.

The CDR3 DNA sequence: TGTGCCAGCACCCAAGGGGACGGGAGAGGCAATCAGCCCCAGCATTTT. This sequence encodes CASTQGDGRGNQPQHF. This chain joins TRBV12-3 or TRBV12-4 and TRBJ1-5; a weak D match, TRBD1 (5 bases). This CDR3 comprises 16 residues. V shed 7 bases and J shed 2 bases, with 18 bases lying between them.

The chain recombines TRBV4-2 with TRBJ1-1; 10 bases are shared with TRBD1. Looked up from germline, CDR1 is LGHNA and CDR2 is YNFKEQ. The CDR3 runs 17 residues. Unmatched junction bases numbered 6, after V lost 2 bases and J lost 0 bases. The CDR3 DNA follows: TGTGCCAGCAGCCAATTGGGACAGGGGATCATGAACACTGAAGCTTTCTTT. Protein: CASSQLGQGIMNTEAFF.

This clonotype was recorded many times. The chain uses TRBV6-4 and TRBJ2-1; 7 nucleotides align to TRBD2. Germline loops: CDR1 MRHNA, CDR2 SNTAGT. Germline trimming cut 2 bases from V and 1 base from J; bases unmatched to any gene: 2. The CDR3 is 15 residues long. The CDR3 loop is CASSDASGSYNEQFF. The CDR3 DNA reads as TGTGCCAGCAGTGACGCTAGCGGATCCTACAATGAGCAGTTCTTC.

This clonotype ranks as medium-sized. This rearrangement joins TRBV24-1 to TRBJ2-2, with TRBD1 matching 9 bases. J gave up 5 bases and V 4 bases, and 4 bases lay outside the gene matches. The CDR3 contains 15 residues. Per germline, CDR1 KGHDR and CDR2 SFDVKD. The CDR3 here is CATSDRDRETGELFF. In nucleotides, the CDR3 is TGTGCCACCAGTGACCGGGACAGGGAAACCGGGGAGCTGTTTTTT.

This clonotype has a count of ten or more. This rearrangement joins TRBV5-5 to TRBJ2-7; 7 bases line up with TRBD1. The V segment lost 6 bases and the J segment 0 bases; nucleotides outside the gene matches: 6. The CDR3 is 14 amino acids. Germline CDR1 reads SGHKS; CDR2 reads YYEKEE (reference sequence). The CDR3: CASMGAGGSYEQYF. In DNA, the CDR3 is TGTGCCAGCATGGGGGCAGGGGGCTCCTACGAGCAGTACTTC. Supplemented by reference TRBV5-5 and TRBJ2-7, the full variable domain reads DAGVTQSPTHLIKTRGQQVTLRCSPISGHKSVSWYQQVLGQGPQFIFQYYEKEERGRGNFPDRFSARQFPNYSSELNVNALLLGDSALYLCASMGAGGSYEQYFGPGTRLTVT.

A word on this clonotype: At one boundary the junction diverges from the germline segment, which might be a read error. The chain couples TRBV7-7 to TRBJ2-1; possible D gene TRBD1, 6 bases. Germline values: CDR1 SSHAT, CDR2 FNYEAQ (reference sequence). This CDR3 comprises 15 residues. Here the CDR3 DNA reads TGTGCTAGCAGCTTAAGTAGGGGGATATTCGATGAGCAGTTCTTC. It specifies CASSLSRGIFDEQFF.

This clonotype has at least ten counts. The chain links TRBV3-1 to TRBJ2-1, with 7 positions matching TRBD2. The V gene end was trimmed by 3 bases and the J gene end by 7 bases; junction bases not matched to a gene: 9. This CDR3 is 15 amino acids long. In germline, CDR1 is LGHDT, CDR2 YNNKEL (reference sequence). The CDR3 region is CASSQAGGSENEQFF. The CDR3, as DNA: TGTGCCAGCAGCCAGGCCGGCGGGAGTGAGAATGAGCAGTTCTTC.

This clonotype was recorded at least ten times. This chain connects TRBV5-5 to TRBJ2-5; TRBD2 matches 7 bases. The CDR3 is 14 amino acids. CDR1 is SGHKS, CDR2 YYEKEE, per germline (reference sequence). V shed 2 bases and J 5 bases; nucleotides not matched to a gene: 6. CDR3 loop: CASSFLGRGETQYF. The CDR3, as DNA: TGTGCCAGCAGCTTCCTCGGGCGGGGGGAGACCCAGTACTTC.

This clonotype turned up a few times. The chain carries TRBV3-1 and TRBJ2-3; no firm D call. In germline, CDR1 is LGHDT, CDR2 YNNKEL (reference sequence). This CDR3 region has 13 residues. Trimming shortened V by 10 bases and J by 0 bases, and 11 bases separated the two germline ends. Written as DNA, the CDR3 is TGTGCCACACGGATGACAAGCACAGATACGCAGTATTTT. It is translated as CATRMTSTDTQYF.

This clonotype was detected ten times or more. The chain employs TRBV7-9 and TRBJ1-5, with a tentative D call TRBD1 (5 bases). V gave up 1 base and J gave up 7 bases, with 14 bases separating them. Germline V gene lookup returns CDR1 SEHNR and CDR2 FQNEAQ (reference sequence). This CDR3 spans 15 amino acids. The CDR3 sequence is CASSLEGQGGQPQHF. CDR3 bases: TGTGCCAGCAGCTTAGAAGGGCAGGGAGGACAGCCCCAGCATTTT.

This clonotype was seen more than once but under ten times. The V and J genes are TRBV5-1 and TRBJ1-1, with a weak D call TRBD1 (6 bases). Germline CDR1 reads SGHRS; CDR2 reads YFSETQ. The germline V and J ends were trimmed by 0 bases and 1 base, with 16 bases remaining between them. The CDR3 consists of 17 residues. CDR3 DNA sequence: TGCGCCAGCAGCTTGGGGATTGGGGGGGCGAGGAACACTGAAGCTTTCTTT. Protein product: CASSLGIGGARNTEAFF.

This clonotype appeared many times. The chain joins TRBV20-1 to TRBJ1-2, with D possibly TRBD1 on 6 matching bases. This CDR3 has 14 residues. Trimming took 6 bases from V and 3 from J, leaving 17 bases between them. Looked up from germline, CDR1 is DFQATT and CDR2 is SNEGSKA (reference sequence). The CDR3 spells CSAPLGASDYGYTF. As DNA, the CDR3 is TGCAGTGCGCCCTTGGGGGCCTCAGACTATGGCTACACCTTC.

This clonotype appeared once. The chain combines TRBV7-6 with TRBJ2-1; 16 bases fit TRBD2. Germline-derived CDR1 and CDR2 are SGHVS and FNYEAQ. CDR3 length: 19 residues. Unmatched junction bases numbered 7, after V lost 4 bases and J lost 1 base. The CDR3 DNA sequence: TGTGCCAGCAGCTATCCGGGACTAGCGGGGGGGCCTTCCTACAATGAGCAGTTCTTC. Amino acids: CASSYPGLAGGPSYNEQFF.

The rearrangement joins TRBV20-1 to TRBJ1-2; TRBD1 aligns across 8 bases. The CDR3 is 12 residues long. The J segment lost 13 bases and the V segment lost 0 bases, leaving 7 bases of the junction unmatched. Germline V CDR1 and CDR2: DFQATT, SNEGSKA (reference sequence). The CDR3 is CSAREVGQGGTF. In nucleotides, the CDR3 is TGCAGTGCTAGAGAAGTAGGACAGGGCGGCACCTTC.

Many counts were recorded for this clonotype. The rearrangement links TRBV25-1 to TRBJ2-7; no clear D. Germline V gene data show CDR1 as MGHDK and CDR2 as SYGVNS. V was shortened by 2 bases and J by 2 bases, with 7 bases between the two germline ends. This CDR3 contains 13 residues. CDR3 sequence (DNA): TGTGCCAGCAGTGAAGGACGGACCTACGAGCAGTACTTC. This gives the protein CASSEGRTYEQYF.

The table lists this clonotype with many counts. This chain links TRBV2 with TRBJ1-1, with D possibly matching TRBD1 (6 bases). Trimming left V 7 bases short and J 1 base short, with 16 bases between. Per germline, CDR1 SNHLY and CDR2 FYNNEI. CDR3 length equals 15 residues. Here the CDR3 reads CASKGDTGSNTEAFF. The CDR3 nucleotides are TGTGCCAGCAAGGGGGATACGGGTTCGAACACTGAAGCTTTCTTT.

The chain is built from TRBV5-4 and TRBJ1-1; 9 bases are a match to TRBD1. CDR1 and CDR2 (germline): SGHNT, YYREEE (reference sequence). The CDR3 is 14 residues long. With 4 bases clipped from V and 11 bases from J, the junction kept 12 bases outside the gene matches. CDR3 nucleotide sequence: TGTGCCAGCAGCGCGCCCGGGACAGGGAGTTGGGCTTTCTTT. This codes for CASSAPGTGSWAFF.

At least ten counts were recorded for this clonotype. This chain connects TRBV28 to TRBJ2-3; D uncertain. This CDR3 comprises 18 residues. V lost 1 base, J lost 2 bases, and 19 bases lay in between. Looked up from germline, CDR1 is MDHEN and CDR2 is SYDVKM. The CDR3 DNA reads TGTGCCAGCAGTTTATTCCTCTTCCGCCCCGACCACACAGATACGCAGTATTTT. It encodes CASSLFLFRPDHTDTQYF. The variable domain in full, completed from reference TRBV28 and TRBJ2-3, reads DVKVTQSSRYLVKRTGEKVFLECVQDMDHENMFWYRQDPGLGLRLIYFSYDVKMKEKGDIPEGYSVSREKKERFSLILESASTNQTSMYLCASSLFLFRPDHTDTQYFGPGTRLTVL.

This clonotype was seen repeatedly, ten times or more. The J gene is TRBJ1-4, the V gene TRBV4-1; D gene unclear. Germline-derived CDR1 and CDR2 are MGHRA and YSYEKL. This CDR3 is 16 amino acids long. V lost 1 base and J lost 8, with 17 bases in between. The chain's CDR3 is CASSQVPTPYEEKLFF. CDR3 nucleotide sequence: TGCGCCAGCAGCCAAGTTCCGACACCTTATGAGGAAAAACTGTTTTTT.

The chain carries TRBV25-1 and TRBJ2-1, with a possible D match to TRBD1 (6 bases). Germline loops: CDR1 MGHDK, CDR2 SYGVNS. Deletions cut 8 bases from V and 2 bases from J, with 13 bases between. The CDR3 extends over 14 amino acids. The CDR3 spells CASGEGGPYNEQFF. The CDR3 DNA sequence: TGTGCCAGCGGGGAAGGGGGTCCCTACAATGAGCAGTTCTTC.

This clonotype appeared a few times. The rearrangement links TRBV21-1 to TRBJ2-3; the table names TRBD2, a call not compared with the DNA. TRBV21-1 is a pseudogene. This CDR3 is built from 18 residues. The CDR3 nucleotides are TGTGCCAGCAGCAGACCTAGCGGACTCCGCCCTAGTAAGGATACGCAGTATTTT. Translation gives CASSRPSGLRPSKDTQYF.